This entry features one TCR beta chain sequence. PCR used 60 Vbeta primers and 13 Jbeta primers. The repertoire was sequenced with immunoSEQ multiplex PCR; TCRdb's copy has only in-frame clones and lacks some. The table lists around 200,000 clones, over 75% of them singletons, with roughly 10% in the top ten. The germline V gene encodes CDR1 MDHEN and CDR2 SYDVKM. Trimming left V 4 bases short and J 9 bases short, with 7 bases between. There are 11 residues in the CDR3. This sample was included in a study of cytomegalovirus exposure and HLA in healthy donors. The sequencing input was PBMCs. This chain joins TRBV28 and TRBJ1-5; D is ambiguous. This sequence originates from a woman aged 45 to 65 in good health and CMV-seropositive. CDR3 DNA sequence: TGTGCCAGCAGTTCACGGGTGCCCCAGCATTTT. This gives the protein CASSSRVPQHF.